This T cell receptor (beta chain) emerged from a study of T cell clones after liver transplantation. Study as a whole: A pre-transplant mixed lymphocyte reaction with TCRbeta sequencing defined graft-donor-reactive clones followed in post-transplant blood. Findings and caveats of the study: Compared with third party-reactive sequences, donor-reactive ones declined more, independent of withdrawal success.

Comments on this clone: What it binds is not known.

Generated by immunoSEQ multiplex PCR, the TCRdb table keeps only in-frame clones and is missing some. The sample holds 8,500 to 10,000 clones; approximately 72% are singletons and the top ten take 22%. The CDR3 totals 16 residues. With 5 bases clipped from V and 3 bases from J, the junction kept 5 bases outside the gene matches. The germline V gene encodes CDR1 SEHNR and CDR2 FQNEAQ (reference sequence). The TCR was taken from a human patient who received a liver transplant. Some T cells may be provided by the graft donor. The input for sequencing was CD8+ T cells from blood, taken at the roughly 15-month timepoint. This chain connects TRBV7-9 to TRBJ2-1; 12 bases are shared with TRBD2. The CDR3 loop is CASSPTSGGHYNEQFF. DNA of the CDR3: TGTGCCAGCAGCCCGACTAGCGGGGGACACTACAATGAGCAGTTCTTC.